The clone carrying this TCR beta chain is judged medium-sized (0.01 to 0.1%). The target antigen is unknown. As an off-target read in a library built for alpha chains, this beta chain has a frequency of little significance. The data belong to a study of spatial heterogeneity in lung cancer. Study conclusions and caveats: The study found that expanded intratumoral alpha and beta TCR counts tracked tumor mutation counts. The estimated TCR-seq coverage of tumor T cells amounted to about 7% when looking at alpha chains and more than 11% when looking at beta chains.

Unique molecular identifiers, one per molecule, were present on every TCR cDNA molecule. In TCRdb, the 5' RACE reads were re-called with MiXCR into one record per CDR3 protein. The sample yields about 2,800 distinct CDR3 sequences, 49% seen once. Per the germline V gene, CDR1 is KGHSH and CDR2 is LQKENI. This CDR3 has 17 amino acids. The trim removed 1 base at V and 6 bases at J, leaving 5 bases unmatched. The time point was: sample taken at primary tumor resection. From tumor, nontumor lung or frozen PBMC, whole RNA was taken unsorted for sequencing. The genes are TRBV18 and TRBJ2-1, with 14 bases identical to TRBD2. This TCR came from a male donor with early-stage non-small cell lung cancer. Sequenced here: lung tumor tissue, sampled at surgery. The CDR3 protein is CASSPREGLAGVNEQFF. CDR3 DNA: TGTGCCAGCTCACCACGGGAGGGACTAGCGGGAGTCAATGAGCAGTTCTTC. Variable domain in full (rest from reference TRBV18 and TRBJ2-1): NAGVMQNPRHLVRRRGQEARLRCSPMKGHSHVYWYRQLPEEGLKFMVYLQKENIIDESGMPKERFSAEFPKEGPSILRIQQVVRGDSAAYFCASSPREGLAGVNEQFFGPGTRLTVL.